This T cell receptor beta chain was retrieved from a study of cytomegalovirus exposure and HLA in healthy donors. Repertoires were generated with immunoSEQ multiplex PCR, while TCRdb's copy carries only in-frame clones and drops some. Of 65,000 to 75,000 clones detected, 94% appear once; the ten largest clones hold about 1.6%. CDR1 and CDR2 from the germline V gene are MDHEN and SYDVKM. Germline trimming cut 1 base from V and 9 bases from J; bases unmatched to any gene: 6. The CDR3 has 14 amino acids. The source is a man aged 18-30 years in good health and CMV-seropositive. The chain recombines TRBV28 with TRBJ2-3; 8 nucleotides agree with TRBD2. The specimen was PBMCs. In nucleotides, the CDR3 is TGTGCCAGCAGTTTATTTTCCGGGACTAGAACGCAGTATTTT. Amino acid sequence: CASSLFSGTRTQYF.